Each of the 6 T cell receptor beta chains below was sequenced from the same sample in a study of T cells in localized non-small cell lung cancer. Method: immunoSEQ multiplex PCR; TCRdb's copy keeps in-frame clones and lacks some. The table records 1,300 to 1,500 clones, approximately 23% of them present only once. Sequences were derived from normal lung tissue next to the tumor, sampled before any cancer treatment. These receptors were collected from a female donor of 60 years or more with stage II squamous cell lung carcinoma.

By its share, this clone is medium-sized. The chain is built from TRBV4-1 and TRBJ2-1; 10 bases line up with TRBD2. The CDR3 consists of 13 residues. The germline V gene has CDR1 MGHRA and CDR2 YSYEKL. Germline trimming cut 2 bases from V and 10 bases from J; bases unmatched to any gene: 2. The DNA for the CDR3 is TGCGCCAGCAGCCAACCGGGACTAGCGGAGCAGTTCTTC. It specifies CASSQPGLAEQFF.

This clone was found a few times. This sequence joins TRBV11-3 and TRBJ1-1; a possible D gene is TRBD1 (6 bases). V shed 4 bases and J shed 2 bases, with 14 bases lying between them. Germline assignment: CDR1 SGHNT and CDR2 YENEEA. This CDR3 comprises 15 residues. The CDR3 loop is CASSSIRGRNTEAFF. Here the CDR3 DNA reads TGTGCCAGCAGCTCAATCAGGGGACGCAACACTGAAGCTTTCTTT.

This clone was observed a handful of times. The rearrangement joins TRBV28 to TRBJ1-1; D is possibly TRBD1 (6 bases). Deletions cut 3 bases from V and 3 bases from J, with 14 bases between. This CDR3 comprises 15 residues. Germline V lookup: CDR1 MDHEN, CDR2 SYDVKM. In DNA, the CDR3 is TGTGCCAGCAGTTTGCCGACAGGAATACACACTGAAGCTTTCTTT. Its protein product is CASSLPTGIHTEAFF.

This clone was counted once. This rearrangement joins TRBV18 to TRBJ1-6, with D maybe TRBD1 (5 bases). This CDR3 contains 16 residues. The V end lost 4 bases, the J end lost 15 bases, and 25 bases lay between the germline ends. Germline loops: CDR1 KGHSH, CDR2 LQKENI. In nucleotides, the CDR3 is TGTGCCAGCTCACGAACATCAGTGACCTCGGGGGGTTACCTCCACTTT. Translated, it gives CASSRTSVTSGGYLHF.

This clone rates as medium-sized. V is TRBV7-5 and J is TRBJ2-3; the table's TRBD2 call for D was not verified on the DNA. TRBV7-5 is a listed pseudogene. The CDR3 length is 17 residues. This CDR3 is CASRSGLAGSQGDTQYF. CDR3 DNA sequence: TGTGCCAGCAGATCCGGCCTAGCGGGATCGCAAGGAGATACGCAGTATTTT.

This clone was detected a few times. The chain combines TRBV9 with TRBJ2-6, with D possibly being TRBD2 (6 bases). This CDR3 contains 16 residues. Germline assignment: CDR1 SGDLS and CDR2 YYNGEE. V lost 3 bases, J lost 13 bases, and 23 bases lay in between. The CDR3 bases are TGTGCCAGCAGCGCAGGTGGGAGGAACAGCCTCAAAGTCCTGACTTTC. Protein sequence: CASSAGGRNSLKVLTF.